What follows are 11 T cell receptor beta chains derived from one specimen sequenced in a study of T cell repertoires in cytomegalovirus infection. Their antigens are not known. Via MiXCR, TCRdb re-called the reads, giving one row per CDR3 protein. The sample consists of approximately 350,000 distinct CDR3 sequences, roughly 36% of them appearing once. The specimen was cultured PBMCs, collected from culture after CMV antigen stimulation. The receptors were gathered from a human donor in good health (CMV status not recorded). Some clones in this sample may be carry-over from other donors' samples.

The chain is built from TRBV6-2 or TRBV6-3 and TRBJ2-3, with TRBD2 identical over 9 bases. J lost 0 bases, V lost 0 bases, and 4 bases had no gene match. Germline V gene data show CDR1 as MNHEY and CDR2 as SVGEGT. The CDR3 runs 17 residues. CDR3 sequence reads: CASSYSLAGYSTDTQYF. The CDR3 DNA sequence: TGTGCCAGCAGTTACTCTCTAGCGGGATATAGCACAGATACGCAGTATTTT.

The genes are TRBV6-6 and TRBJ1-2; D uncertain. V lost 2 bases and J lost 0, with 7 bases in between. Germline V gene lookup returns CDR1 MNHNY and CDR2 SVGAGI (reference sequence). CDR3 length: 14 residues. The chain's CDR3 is CASSYNRANYGYTF. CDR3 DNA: TGTGCCAGCAGTTACAACAGAGCTAACTATGGCTACACCTTC.

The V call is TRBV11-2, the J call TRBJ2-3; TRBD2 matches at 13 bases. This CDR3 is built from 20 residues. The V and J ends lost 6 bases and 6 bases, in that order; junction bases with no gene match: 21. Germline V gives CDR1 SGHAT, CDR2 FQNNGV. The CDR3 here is CASRLYRRTSGSVYGDTQYF. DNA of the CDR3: TGTGCCAGCAGGCTCTATAGGAGGACTAGCGGGAGTGTTTATGGGGATACGCAGTATTTT.

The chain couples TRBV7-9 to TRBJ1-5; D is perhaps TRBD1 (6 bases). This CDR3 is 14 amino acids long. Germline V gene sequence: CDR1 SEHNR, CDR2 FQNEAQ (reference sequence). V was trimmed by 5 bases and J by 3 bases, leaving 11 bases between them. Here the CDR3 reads CASSPTGFNQPQHF. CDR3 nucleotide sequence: TGTGCCAGCAGCCCCACAGGGTTCAATCAGCCCCAGCATTTT.

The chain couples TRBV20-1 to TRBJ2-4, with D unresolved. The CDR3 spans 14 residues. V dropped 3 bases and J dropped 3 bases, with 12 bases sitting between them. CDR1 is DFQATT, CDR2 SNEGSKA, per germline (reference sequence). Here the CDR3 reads CSARDLTGKNIQYF. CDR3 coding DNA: TGCAGTGCTAGGGACCTAACGGGCAAAAACATTCAGTACTTC.

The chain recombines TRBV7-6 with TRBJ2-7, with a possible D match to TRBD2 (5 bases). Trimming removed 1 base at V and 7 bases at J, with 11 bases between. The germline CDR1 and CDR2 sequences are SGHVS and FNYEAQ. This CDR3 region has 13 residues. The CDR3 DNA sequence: TGTGCCAGCAGCTTAGGCGTCCGGGGAGAGCAGTACTTC. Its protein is CASSLGVRGEQYF. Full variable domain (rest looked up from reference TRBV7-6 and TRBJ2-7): GAGVSQSPRYKVTKRGQDVALRCDPISGHVSLYWYRQALGQGPEFLTYFNYEAQQDKSGLPNDRFSAERPEGSISTLTIQRTEQRDSAMYRCASSLGVRGEQYFGPGTRLTVT.

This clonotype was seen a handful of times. CDR3 loop: CASSRAGTEAFF. The CDR3 DNA sequence: TGTGCCAGCAGCAGAGCGGGGACTGAAGCTTTCTTT. The J gene is TRBJ1-1, the V gene TRBV7-9; D gene ambiguous. Per the germline V gene, CDR1 is SEHNR and CDR2 is FQNEAQ (reference sequence). The V end lost 5 bases, the J end lost 5 bases, and 9 bases lay between the germline ends. The CDR3 consists of 12 residues.

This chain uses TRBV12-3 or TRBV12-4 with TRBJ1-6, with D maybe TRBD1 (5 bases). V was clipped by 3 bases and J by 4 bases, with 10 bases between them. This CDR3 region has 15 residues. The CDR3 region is CASSLGTGYNSPLHF. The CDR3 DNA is TGTGCCAGCAGTTTGGGGACGGGGTATAATTCACCCCTCCACTTT.

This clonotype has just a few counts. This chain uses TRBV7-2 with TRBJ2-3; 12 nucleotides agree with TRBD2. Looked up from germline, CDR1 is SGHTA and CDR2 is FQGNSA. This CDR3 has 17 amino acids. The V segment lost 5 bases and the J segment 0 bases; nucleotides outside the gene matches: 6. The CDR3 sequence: CASSLGLAGPSTDTQYF. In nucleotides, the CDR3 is TGTGCCAGCAGCCTTGGACTAGCGGGACCCAGCACAGATACGCAGTATTTT.

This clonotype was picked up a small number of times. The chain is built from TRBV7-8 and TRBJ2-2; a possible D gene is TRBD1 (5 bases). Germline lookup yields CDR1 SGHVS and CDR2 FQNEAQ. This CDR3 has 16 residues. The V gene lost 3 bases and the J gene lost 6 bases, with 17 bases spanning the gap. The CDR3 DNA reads TGTGCCAGCAGCTTGGGGCCCTTTAGGTTGGCCGGGGAGCTGTTTTTT. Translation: CASSLGPFRLAGELFF.

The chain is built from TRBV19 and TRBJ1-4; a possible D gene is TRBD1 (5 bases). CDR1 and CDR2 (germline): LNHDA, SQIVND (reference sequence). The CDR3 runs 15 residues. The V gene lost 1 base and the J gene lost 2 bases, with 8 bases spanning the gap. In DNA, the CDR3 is TGTGCCAGTAGTATAGGGGACGGCACTAATGAAAAACTGTTTTTT. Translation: CASSIGDGTNEKLFF.